This entry lists 21 T cell receptor beta chains sequenced from one sample in a study of T-cell memory formation after mild COVID-19. TCRdb re-called the 5' RACE reads through MiXCR, storing one row per CDR3 protein. The repertoire holds around 200,000 distinct CDR3 sequences, with 10% as singletons. The sequenced sample consisted of PBMCs or a T cell subset sorted from them (not recorded which). These receptors were taken from a man younger than 35 who had mild COVID-19 (a few samples of this study predate the infection). Cell type and time point are not known.

This clonotype came up many times. This chain joins TRBV20-1 and TRBJ2-7; tentative D call: TRBD2 (6 bases). CDR1 is DFQATT and CDR2 is SNEGSKA in the germline V gene (reference sequence). The CDR3 runs to 13 residues. V dropped 7 bases and J dropped 4 bases, with 17 bases sitting between them. CDR3 loop: CSVRGGDLYEQYF. In DNA, the CDR3 is TGCAGTGTGAGAGGCGGGGATCTATACGAGCAGTACTTC.

This clonotype was counted ten times or more. This chain joins TRBV7-2 and TRBJ2-3, with TRBD2 matching 13 bases. V lost 0 bases to trimming and J lost 5 bases; unmatched junction nucleotides: 5. The CDR3 is 17 residues long. Germline V gene lookup returns CDR1 SGHTA and CDR2 FQGNSA. The CDR3 DNA sequence: TGTGCCAGCAGCTTAGCGCTAACTAGCGGGGGGGGAGATACGCAGTATTTT. It translates to CASSLALTSGGGDTQYF.

Only a few counts were recorded for this clonotype. The V call is TRBV6-2 or TRBV6-3, the J call TRBJ1-2; D might be TRBD1 (5 bases). The CDR3 sequence is 15 residues long. Germline-derived CDR1 and CDR2 are MNHEY and SVGEGT. V lost 1 base to trimming and J lost 1 base, with 10 bases between them. The CDR3 DNA sequence: TGTGCCAGCAGTTACTTGACAGAGCATAACTATGGCTACACCTTC. Its protein is CASSYLTEHNYGYTF.

The chain links TRBV7-2 to TRBJ2-3, with no clear D. Trimming removed 5 bases at V and 2 bases at J, with 8 bases between. CDR3 length: 13 residues. From germline, CDR1 is SGHTA and CDR2 FQGNSA. This CDR3 is CASSDDHTDTQYF. The DNA of the CDR3 is TGTGCCAGCAGCGACGACCACACAGATACGCAGTATTTT.

The chain uses TRBV25-1 and TRBJ1-5, with D maybe TRBD1 (5 bases). Between the trimmed V and J ends, which lost 3 bases and 3 bases, there was a span of 9 bases. CDR1 and CDR2 from the germline V gene are MGHDK and SYGVNS. The CDR3 consists of 14 residues. CDR3 in amino acids: CASSERGFNQPQHF. The CDR3 DNA follows: TGTGCCAGCAGTGAGCGGGGGTTCAATCAGCCCCAGCATTTT.

This clonotype was counted many times. This rearrangement joins TRBV27 to TRBJ2-5; TRBD1 is a possible D gene (6 bases). Germline assignment: CDR1 MNHEY and CDR2 SMNVEV (reference sequence). The CDR3 extends over 14 amino acids. V lost 3 bases and J lost 5, with 13 bases in between. The CDR3 DNA reads TGTGCCAGCAGTTTTGCAGGGGCAGGCGAGACCCAGTACTTC. Its translation: CASSFAGAGETQYF.

This clonotype was seen ten or more times. The V gene is TRBV5-4, the J gene TRBJ2-7; unclear D gene. Trimming cost V 3 bases and J 3 bases, with 10 bases left between them. Germline loops: CDR1 SGHNT, CDR2 YYREEE (reference sequence). This CDR3 has 13 amino acids. The CDR3 nucleotides read TGTGCCAGCAGCTCTGAGGCTAGCTACGAGCAGTACGTC. The encoded protein is CASSSEASYEQYV.

This clonotype was detected only once. The V and J genes are TRBV11-2 and TRBJ2-7; TRBD1 might be the D (5 bases). Germline CDR1 and CDR2: SGHAT and FQNNGV. CDR3 length: 15 residues. Trimming stripped 1 base from V and 6 bases from J, with 16 bases between. The CDR3 spells CASSLARQGGLEQYV. CDR3 nucleotide sequence: TGTGCCAGCAGCTTAGCCCGGCAGGGCGGTCTCGAGCAGTACGTC.

The V and J genes are TRBV11-2 and TRBJ2-5; perhaps TRBD2 as D (5 bases). V lost 4 bases and J lost 4, with 16 bases in between. Germline assignment: CDR1 SGHAT and CDR2 FQNNGV. The CDR3 sequence is 15 residues long. Written as DNA, the CDR3 is TGTGCCAGCAGCTCTAGCCCGGGGTCTGGAGAGACCCAGTACTTC. It encodes CASSSSPGSGETQYF.

This clonotype has just a few counts. The J gene is TRBJ2-2, the V gene TRBV9, with TRBD1 as a possible D gene (6 bases). The V gene's germline CDR1 is SGDLS and CDR2 YYNGEE. CDR3 length equals 15 residues. V lost 2 bases to trimming and J lost 2 bases, with 10 bases between them. The CDR3 sequence: CASSVTGINTGELFF. CDR3 bases: TGTGCCAGCAGCGTCACAGGGATTAACACCGGGGAGCTGTTTTTT.

The chain links TRBV29-1 to TRBJ1-1, with unresolved D. V shed 6 bases and J shed 7 bases, with 12 bases lying between them. From germline, CDR1 is SQVTM and CDR2 ANQGSEA. The CDR3 has 11 residues. The CDR3 loop reads CSVLRFGEAFF. The CDR3 bases are TGCAGCGTCTTAAGGTTCGGTGAAGCTTTCTTT. Supplemented by reference TRBV29-1 and TRBJ1-1, the full variable domain reads SAVISQKPSRDICQRGTSLTIQCQVDSQVTMMFWYRQQPGQSLTLIATANQGSEATYESGFVIDKFPISRPNLTFSTLTVSNMSPEDSSIYLCSVLRFGEAFFGQGTRLTVV.

This clonotype was recorded a few times. The V gene is TRBV6-6, the J gene TRBJ1-2, with D tentatively TRBD1 (5 bases). The germline V and J ends were trimmed by 6 bases and 3 bases, with 17 bases remaining between them. The CDR3 covers 15 residues. The germline V gene encodes CDR1 MNHNY and CDR2 SVGAGI (reference sequence). The CDR3 DNA sequence: TGTGCCAGCAGGCCGGACGGACGGGGGTACTATGGCTACACCTTC. Translating gives CASRPDGRGYYGYTF.

This clonotype has a count of ten or more. The genes are TRBV5-1 and TRBJ2-7, with TRBD2 as a possible D gene (5 bases). Germline V CDR1 and CDR2: SGHRS, YFSETQ. The CDR3 is 13 amino acids. V was clipped by 1 base and J by 3 bases, with 8 bases between them. CDR3 coding DNA: TGCGCCAGCAGCTTGCTAGCCGACTACGAGCAGTACTTC. Amino acids: CASSLLADYEQYF.

V gene TRBV10-3 combines with J gene TRBJ2-2; tentative D call: TRBD2 (5 bases). Germline CDR1 is ENHRY and CDR2 is SYGVKD. Between the trimmed V and J ends, which lost 9 bases and 0 bases, there was a span of 14 bases. This CDR3 region has 15 residues. The CDR3 sequence is CAIPQGSTNTGELFF. CDR3 nucleotide sequence: TGTGCCATACCCCAAGGGAGTACGAACACCGGGGAGCTGTTTTTT.

This clonotype showed up just once. A much larger clone sits a single nucleotide away, making a read error possible. The chain employs TRBV5-1 and TRBJ2-2; tentative D call: TRBD1 (5 bases). This CDR3 has 15 amino acids. Germline V gene sequence: CDR1 SGHRS, CDR2 YFSETQ. Trimming left V 2 bases short and J 9 bases short, with 17 bases between. For the CDR3, the DNA is TGCGCCAGCAGCTTTACCGTGGGCGGACATCGGGAGCTGTTTTTT. This encodes CASSFTVGGHRELFF.

This clonotype was seen a handful of times. The genes are TRBV7-2 and TRBJ2-1, with no clear D. There are 13 residues in the CDR3. CDR1 and CDR2 (germline): SGHTA, FQGNSA. Trimming shortened V by 2 bases and J by 5 bases, and 7 bases separated the two germline ends. The CDR3 loop is CASSLWVDNEQFF. The CDR3 DNA sequence: TGTGCCAGCAGCTTATGGGTGGACAATGAGCAGTTCTTC.

CDR3 sequence (DNA): TGTGCCAGCAGTCCCAGACTAGCGGGGGTCACCGGGGAGCTGTTTTTT. This sequence encodes CASSPRLAGVTGELFF. The chain has TRBV6-2 or TRBV6-3 and TRBJ2-2; 12 bases are a match to TRBD2. Looked up from germline, CDR1 is MNHEY and CDR2 is SVGEGT. This CDR3 has 16 residues. J was trimmed by 4 bases and V by 5 bases; bases with no gene match: 5.

A few counts support this clonotype. The rearrangement joins TRBV6-2 or TRBV6-3 to TRBJ2-5, with D possibly TRBD2 on 5 matching bases. V dropped 2 bases and J dropped 5 bases, with 15 bases sitting between them. There are 15 residues in the CDR3. From germline, CDR1 is MNHEY and CDR2 SVGEGT. The CDR3 sequence: CASSYLDWGPETQYF. CDR3 nucleotides: TGTGCCAGCAGTTACCTGGACTGGGGTCCGGAGACCCAGTACTTC.

This clonotype came up many times. The chain combines TRBV6-1 with TRBJ2-4; D is unresolved. V was shortened by 0 bases and J by 1 base, with 13 bases between the two germline ends. The germline V gene encodes CDR1 MNHNS and CDR2 SASEGT. The CDR3 consists of 17 residues. CDR3 nucleotides: TGTGCCAGCAGTGAAGCGCTGGCCCTTGGGGCCAAAAACATTCAGTACTTC. Protein: CASSEALALGAKNIQYF.

The sample holds a few counts of this clonotype. The rearrangement uses TRBV20-1 and TRBJ2-5; 8 bases are shared with TRBD2. The V segment lost 6 bases and the J segment 2 bases; nucleotides outside the gene matches: 8. The CDR3 length is 14 residues. Germline assignment: CDR1 DFQATT and CDR2 SNEGSKA (reference sequence). CDR3 in amino acids: CSANLAGRQETQYF. The CDR3 coding sequence is TGCAGTGCGAACTTAGCGGGGAGGCAAGAGACCCAGTACTTC.

There are a few counts of this clonotype. The V and J genes are TRBV7-8 and TRBJ1-1, with 7 positions matching TRBD1. This CDR3 is built from 13 residues. With V trimmed by 4 bases and J by 6 bases, 5 bases remained unmatched. From germline, CDR1 is SGHVS and CDR2 FQNEAQ. The CDR3 DNA sequence: TGTGCCAGCAGCTCCAGGGGGGTGCCTGAAGCTTTCTTT. Protein sequence: CASSSRGVPEAFF.